This T cell receptor (beta chain) was captured by sequencing in a study of early T cells in non-severe SARS-CoV-2 infection. For the study at large: Whole-blood bulk RNA, unsorted, was sequenced, and chains were unpaired. Study conclusions and caveats: Lookups in VDJdb leaned toward anti-spike CD8 responses and missed private and CD4 specificities.

This clonotype was recorded many times. Antigen unknown. Germline values: CDR1 DFQATT, CDR2 SNEGSKA (reference sequence). CDR3 length equals 13 residues. Attached unique molecular identifiers marked individual cDNA molecules. Using its own MiXCR run on the 5' RACE reads, TCRdb lists one record per CDR3 protein. The sample consists of fewer than 40,000 distinct CDR3 sequences, approximately 6.2% of them appearing once. The receptor comes from an adult who was a healthcare worker with PCR-confirmed SARS-CoV-2 infection or an uninfected control (not recorded which). The J gene is TRBJ2-2, the V gene TRBV20-1; D might be TRBD1 or TRBD2, each matching 5 bases. Source material: whole blood. This CDR3 reads CSSGPANTGELFF. Here the CDR3 DNA reads TGCAGCTCGGGACCAGCGAACACCGGGGAGCTGTTTTTT.